This T cell receptor (beta chain) was identified in a study of long-term antiretroviral therapy in people with HIV. The study, taken as a whole, reports: Among HIV repertoires, CDR3 length ranges were narrower than those of controls.

Sequencing relied on immunoSEQ assay v3.0, run at survey level. The assay was immunoSEQ multiplex PCR, and TCRdb's table has in-frame clones only and misses some. This table has about 16,000 clones, roughly 75% appearing once. The trim removed 5 bases at V and 7 bases at J, leaving 6 bases unmatched. CDR3 size: 16 residues. In germline, CDR1 is SEHNR, CDR2 FQNEAQ (reference sequence). Note on this clone: What it binds is unknown.

Prior to DNA extraction, the samples held roughly 1-10 million cryopreserved PBMC. The gene calls are TRBV7-9 and TRBJ2-1; 15 positions match TRBD2. This material consisted of unsorted PBMCs, taken 1.5 years before starting antiretroviral therapy. The clonotype comes from a woman between 50 and 59 years old with HIV. The CDR3 loop is CASSPEGLAGGNEQFF. Written as DNA, the CDR3 is TGTGCCAGCAGCCCCGAGGGACTAGCGGGGGGAAATGAGCAGTTCTTC.